This TCR beta chain derives from a study of CD4 T cells in relation to SARS-CoV-2 and coronaviruses. The V and J ends lost 2 bases and 3 bases, in that order; junction bases with no gene match: 2. Germline V gene data show CDR1 as MNHNY and CDR2 as SVGAGI (reference sequence). This CDR3 has 15 amino acids. Regarding this clone: The antigen remains unidentified.

Clones were read by immunoSEQ multiplex PCR, and TCRdb kept only the in-frame ones, dropping some. Among approximately 26,000 clones, 73% were seen once, and the ten largest hold about a fifth. The unexposed donors gave CD4+ T cells in about 2011-2018, prior to COVID-19. After roughly ten days of culture, CD4+ T cells were isolated. Testing used SARS-CoV-2 S/N and four cold-coronavirus spikes on unexposed-donor CD4+ T cells, cells permitting. Regarding the study as a whole: No donor gave both pre-pandemic and post-infection samples.

Sequencing was performed on CD4+ T cells from PBMCs, cultured in vitro. The V gene is TRBV6-6, the J gene TRBJ2-3; 10 bases fit TRBD1. This TCR derives from a human donor in good health. The CDR3 nucleotides read TGTGCCAGCAGTTACCGGACAGGGGGGACAGATACGCAGTATTTT. This translates into CASSYRTGGTDTQYF.